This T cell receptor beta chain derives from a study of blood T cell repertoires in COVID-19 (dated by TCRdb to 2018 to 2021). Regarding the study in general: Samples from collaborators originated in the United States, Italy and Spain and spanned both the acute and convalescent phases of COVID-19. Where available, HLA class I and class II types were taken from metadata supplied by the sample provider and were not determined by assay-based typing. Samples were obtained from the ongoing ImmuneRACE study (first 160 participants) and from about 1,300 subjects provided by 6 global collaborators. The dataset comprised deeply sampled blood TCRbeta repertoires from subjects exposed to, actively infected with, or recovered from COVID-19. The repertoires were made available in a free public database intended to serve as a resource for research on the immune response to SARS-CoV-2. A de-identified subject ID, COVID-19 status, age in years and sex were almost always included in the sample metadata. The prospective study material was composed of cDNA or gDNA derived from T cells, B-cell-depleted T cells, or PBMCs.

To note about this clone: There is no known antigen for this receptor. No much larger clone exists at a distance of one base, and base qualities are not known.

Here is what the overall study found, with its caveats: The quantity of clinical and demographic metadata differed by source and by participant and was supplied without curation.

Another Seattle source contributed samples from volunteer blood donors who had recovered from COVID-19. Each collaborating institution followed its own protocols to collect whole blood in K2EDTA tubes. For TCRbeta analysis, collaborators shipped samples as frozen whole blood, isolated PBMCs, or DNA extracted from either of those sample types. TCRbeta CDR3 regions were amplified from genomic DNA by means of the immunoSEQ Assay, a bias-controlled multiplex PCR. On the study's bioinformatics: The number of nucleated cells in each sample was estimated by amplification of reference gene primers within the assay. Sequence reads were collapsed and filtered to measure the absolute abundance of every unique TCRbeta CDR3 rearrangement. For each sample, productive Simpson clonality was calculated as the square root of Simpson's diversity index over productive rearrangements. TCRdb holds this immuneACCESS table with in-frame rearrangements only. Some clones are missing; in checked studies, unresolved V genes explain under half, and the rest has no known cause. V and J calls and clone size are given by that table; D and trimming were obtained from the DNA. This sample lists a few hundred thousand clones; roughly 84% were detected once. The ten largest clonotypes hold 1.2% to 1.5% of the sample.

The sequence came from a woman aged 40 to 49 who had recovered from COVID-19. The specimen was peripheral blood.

The CDR3 region: CASSPGDRAGNTIYF. The DNA is as follows: TGTGCCAGCAGCCCCGGGGACAGAGCAGGAAACACCATATATTTT. Recombination joined TRBV7-9 with TRBJ1-3, and TRBD1 matches 7 of the central bases. CDR1 is given as SEHNR and CDR2 as FQNEAQ, both from the germline V gene (reference sequence). The CDR3 numbers 15 residues from cysteine through phenylalanine. Kept here is only the CDR3 DNA, which spans 45 bases and is read in frame from base 1. Relative to germline, V is missing 5 bases and J is missing 4 bases, with 8 bases of the junction outside any gene match. The CDR3, completed at both ends by the reference TRBV7-9 and TRBJ1-3 genes, gives the full variable domain DTGVSQNPRHKITKRGQNVTFRCDPISEHNRLYWYRQTLGQGPEFLTYFQNEAQLEKSRLLSDRFSAERPKGSFSTLEIQRTEQGDSAMYLCASSPGDRAGNTIYFGEGSWLTVV.